One and the same sample provided the 14 T cell receptor beta chains below, sequenced in a study of blood T cell repertoires in COVID-19. Sequencing used immunoSEQ multiplex PCR; TCRdb keeps in-frame clones, though not all of them. The repertoire consists of about 83,000 clones, with 86% occurring once and the leading ten covering 7.5% to 9.5%. The sample taken for sequencing was peripheral blood. Receptor source: a man aged 45 to 65 with active COVID-19.

The sample holds many counts of this clone. The gene calls are TRBV9 and TRBJ1-6; 7 bases are shared with TRBD1. The length of the CDR3 is 16 residues. Germline V lookup: CDR1 SGDLS, CDR2 YYNGEE. The J segment lost 8 bases and the V segment lost 3 bases, leaving 11 bases of the junction unmatched. The CDR3 bases are TGTGCCAGCAGCGCCGGGACAGTGGCTTATGATTCACCCCTCCACTTT. Translated: CASSAGTVAYDSPLHF.

The chain is built from TRBV7-9 and TRBJ2-3, with 9 positions matching TRBD1. Germline assignment: CDR1 SEHNR and CDR2 FQNEAQ (reference sequence). The CDR3 covers 16 residues. V lost 3 bases, J lost 6 bases, and 10 bases stayed unmatched. CDR3 region: CASSFIQGQGIDTQYF. As DNA, the CDR3 is TGTGCCAGCAGCTTTATCCAGGGACAGGGTATTGATACGCAGTATTTT.

This clone showed up just once. The chain uses TRBV7-2 and TRBJ2-5; TRBD1 matches at 8 bases. The CDR3 has 14 residues. V dropped 5 bases and J dropped 5; count of bases not matched to a gene: 7. The germline V gene has CDR1 SGHTA and CDR2 FQGNSA. As DNA, the CDR3 is TGTGCCAGCAGCCCCCGGGACAGGAGGGAGACCCAGTACTTC. Protein: CASSPRDRRETQYF. Filled out from reference TRBV7-2 and TRBJ2-5, the complete variable domain reads GAGVSQSPSNKVTEKGKDVELRCDPISGHTALYWYRQSLGQGLEFLIYFQGNSAPDKSGLPSDRFSAERTGGSVSTLTIQRTQQEDSAVYLCASSPRDRRETQYFGPGTRLLVL.

The V call is TRBV7-8, the J call TRBJ2-3, with 9 bases identical to TRBD2. The CDR3 totals 15 residues. Germline CDR1 SGHVS, CDR2 FQNEAQ. With V trimmed by 6 bases and J by 5 bases, 9 bases remained unmatched. CDR3 in amino acids: CASSPLAGIEDTQYF. The CDR3 DNA reads TGTGCCAGCAGTCCACTAGCGGGCATAGAAGATACGCAGTATTTT.

CDR3 amino acids: CASSLGTSGRALDNEQFF. The CDR3 DNA reads TGCGCCAGCAGCTTGGGGACTAGCGGGAGGGCTCTTGACAATGAGCAGTTCTTC. V gene TRBV5-1 combines with J gene TRBJ2-1, with TRBD2 identical over 15 bases. Germline assignment: CDR1 SGHRS and CDR2 YFSETQ. V trimming: 0 bases; J trimming: 5 bases; junction bases outside the gene matches: 6. This CDR3 has 18 amino acids.

This chain joins TRBV4-3 and TRBJ1-4, with 10 bases aligning to TRBD1. Germline V gives CDR1 LGHNA, CDR2 YSLEER. V was clipped by 4 bases and J by 7 bases; unmatched bases: 6. This CDR3 spans 15 amino acids. The CDR3 nucleotides are TGCGCCAGCAGCCCCGTAGGACAGGGGGGTGAAAAACTGTTTTTT. Its protein is CASSPVGQGGEKLFF.

This chain connects TRBV3-1 (or the pseudogene TRBV3-2) to TRBJ1-6; a weak D match, TRBD1 (6 bases). V was trimmed by 4 bases and J by 10 bases, leaving 11 bases between them. Germline assignment: CDR1 LGHDT and CDR2 YNNKEL (reference sequence). The CDR3 is made up of 13 amino acids. DNA of the CDR3: TGTGCCAGCAGCCTATCAGGGGAATCACCCCTCCACTTT. Protein sequence: CASSLSGESPLHF.

This rearrangement joins TRBV4-3 to TRBJ1-5, with a possible D match to TRBD1 (6 bases). Germline V gene sequence: CDR1 LGHNA, CDR2 YSLEER. With 0 bases removed from V and 6 bases from J, the gap between germline ends came to 15 bases. The CDR3 is 16 amino acids. The CDR3 is CASSQDRRQDGQPQHF. CDR3 nucleotides: TGCGCCAGCAGCCAAGATCGAAGACAGGACGGTCAGCCCCAGCATTTT.

This rearrangement joins TRBV7-2 to TRBJ1-4, with D uncertain. The CDR3 spans 15 residues. Per germline, CDR1 SGHTA and CDR2 FQGNSA. V was cut by 5 bases and J by 7 bases, with 17 bases left in between. This CDR3 reads CASSPPGPQGEKLFF. The CDR3 region has the DNA TGTGCCAGCAGCCCCCCGGGTCCCCAAGGTGAAAAACTGTTTTTT.

The chain uses TRBV27 and TRBJ2-4; D possibly corresponds to TRBD1 (6 bases). Trimming cost V 2 bases and J 7 bases, with 15 bases left between them. Germline V gives CDR1 MNHEY, CDR2 SMNVEV (reference sequence). The CDR3 is 15 residues long. Written as DNA, the CDR3 is TGTGCCAGCAGTTTACGGTCAGGGGTCGGGAACATTCAGTACTTC. It is translated as CASSLRSGVGNIQYF.

The rearrangement uses TRBV12-3 or TRBV12-4 and TRBJ2-7; maybe TRBD1 (6 bases). The germline V and J ends were trimmed by 6 bases and 0 bases, with 9 bases remaining between them. The CDR3 runs 13 residues. CDR3 in amino acids: CASSGQSSYEQYF. CDR3 coding DNA: TGTGCCAGCAGCGGACAGAGCTCCTACGAGCAGTACTTC.

The V and J genes are TRBV4-1 and TRBJ2-7; TRBD1 aligns across 12 bases. J was trimmed by 7 bases and V by 1 base; bases with no gene match: 5. Germline-derived CDR1 and CDR2 are MGHRA and YSYEKL. This CDR3 has 15 residues. The CDR3 sequence is CASSQGDRGQREQYF. CDR3 in DNA: TGCGCCAGCAGCCAAGGGGACAGGGGGCAGCGGGAGCAGTACTTC.

This clone was found a few times. The gene calls are TRBV28 and TRBJ1-2; D might be TRBD1 (5 bases). V was pared by 1 base and J by 2 bases, with 20 bases between. Germline V gene lookup returns CDR1 MDHEN and CDR2 SYDVKM. This CDR3 has 18 residues. CDR3 amino acids: CASSLSLTAPSHNYGYTF. The CDR3 nucleotides read TGTGCCAGCAGTTTATCTCTGACAGCCCCCTCGCACAACTATGGCTACACCTTC.

The chain is built from TRBV7-9 and TRBJ2-3; D is unresolved. The CDR3 sequence is 14 residues long. Trimming shortened V by 1 base and J by 2 bases, and 7 bases separated the two germline ends. Germline V gene sequence: CDR1 SEHNR, CDR2 FQNEAQ (reference sequence). Here the CDR3 reads CASSLELSTDTQYF. CDR3 sequence (DNA): TGTGCCAGCAGCTTAGAACTTTCCACAGATACGCAGTATTTT. Supplemented by reference TRBV7-9 and TRBJ2-3, the full variable domain reads DTGVSQNPRHKITKRGQNVTFRCDPISEHNRLYWYRQTLGQGPEFLTYFQNEAQLEKSRLLSDRFSAERPKGSFSTLEIQRTEQGDSAMYLCASSLELSTDTQYFGPGTRLTVL.